This entry describes one T cell receptor beta chain. In the source study's methods: Estimates of nucleated cell counts were drawn from the amplification of reference gene primers. Clones were sequenced by immunoSEQ multiplex PCR, and TCRdb holds only the in-frame ones, with some missing. V and J calls plus clone size are reproduced from that table; the DNA served to infer D and trimming. This table holds about 45,000 clones, 75% to 90% found once. The sample comes from a study of blood T cell repertoires in COVID-19. About the research overall: PBMCs, B-cell-depleted T cells, or T cells were the source of the cDNA or gDNA that made up the material.

There are 12 residues in the CDR3. Trimming left V 2 bases short and J 8 bases short, with 6 bases between. Germline CDR1 SEHNR, CDR2 FQNEAQ (reference sequence). Sequenced: peripheral blood. The gene calls are TRBV7-9 and TRBJ1-4, with D hard to call. This clonotype was sampled from a woman older than 75 with active COVID-19. The CDR3 coding sequence is TGTGCCAGCAGCTTATTGGGCGAAAAACTGTTTTTT. Translated: CASSLLGEKLFF. Full variable domain (outside the CDR3, taken from reference TRBV7-9 and TRBJ1-4): DTGVSQNPRHKITKRGQNVTFRCDPISEHNRLYWYRQTLGQGPEFLTYFQNEAQLEKSRLLSDRFSAERPKGSFSTLEIQRTEQGDSAMYLCASSLLGEKLFFGSGTQLSVL.